This TCR beta chain was recovered during a study of human T cells and chemical hapten exposure. Study as a whole: The patients were mostly female; they had alopecia areata, totalis or universalis. Per-sample TCR yield variation was attributed mainly to small pooled library volume differences.

Time point given: patch test 3, about 24 weeks after DPC sensitization. Treatment given: therapeutic diphenylcyclopropenone sensitization with weekly scalp DPC. The CDR3 totals 17 residues. Germline V CDR1 and CDR2: SQVTM, ANQGSEA. V dropped 5 bases and J dropped 6; count of bases not matched to a gene: 12. TCRdb re-called the RACE reads with MiXCR, one entry per CDR3 protein. Of more than 100,000 distinct CDR3 sequences listed, about 11% were seen once; the top ten hold over 2%. This clonotype was seen a few times. Its antigen is unidentified. General study points: Those TCRs sitting above 1 in 1000 frequency stayed the same with DPC sensitization.

The V call is TRBV29-1, the J call TRBJ2-4; 14 bases align to TRBD2. Sequenced here: whole blood, sampled in connection with sensitization to the hapten diphenylcyclopropenone (DPC). This clonotype was sampled from a woman aged 45 to 65 with alopecia areata. Some clones in this sample may be carry-over from other donors' samples. CDR3 protein: CSVKGGLAGAGGNIQYF. The CDR3 nucleotides read TGCAGCGTTAAGGGGGGACTAGCGGGAGCGGGAGGAAACATTCAGTACTTC.